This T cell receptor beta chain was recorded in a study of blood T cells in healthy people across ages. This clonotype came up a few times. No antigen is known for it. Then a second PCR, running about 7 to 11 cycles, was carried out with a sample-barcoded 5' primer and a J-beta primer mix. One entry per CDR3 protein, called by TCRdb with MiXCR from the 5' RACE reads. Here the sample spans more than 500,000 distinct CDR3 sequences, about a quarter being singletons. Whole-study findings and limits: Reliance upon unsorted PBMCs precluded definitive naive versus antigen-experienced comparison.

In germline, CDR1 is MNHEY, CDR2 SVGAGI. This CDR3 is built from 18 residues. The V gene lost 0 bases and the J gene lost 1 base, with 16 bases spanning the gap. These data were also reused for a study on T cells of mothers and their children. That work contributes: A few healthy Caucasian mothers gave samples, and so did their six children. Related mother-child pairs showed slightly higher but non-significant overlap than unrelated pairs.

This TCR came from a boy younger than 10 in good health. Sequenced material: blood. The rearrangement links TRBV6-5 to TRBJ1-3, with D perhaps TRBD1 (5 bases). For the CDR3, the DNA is TGTGCCAGCAGTTACTCGAATCGGGGGGTACTATCTGGAAACACCATATATTTT. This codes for CASSYSNRGVLSGNTIYF.